This T cell receptor (beta chain) is from a study of CD8 T cells in acute hepatitis C reinfection. About the research overall: CD8+ T cells specific for HCV NS3-1073 were sequenced.

This CDR3 spans 17 amino acids. CDR1 is SEHNR, CDR2 FQNEAQ, per germline (reference sequence). With 0 bases clipped from V and 0 bases from J, the junction kept 4 bases outside the gene matches. Data came from immunoSEQ multiplex PCR; TCRdb stores just in-frame clones and leaves some out. The sample contains tens of thousands of clones, about 86% of which appear only once. Documented time point: naive CD8 control sorted from an acute-time-point sample. This TCR derives from a man under 40 with chronic hepatitis C. Sequencing was done on a sample of naive CD8+ T cells from PBMCs. The chain uses TRBV7-9 and TRBJ2-7; TRBD2 matches at 11 bases. The CDR3 bases are TGTGCCAGCAGCTTAGCGGTTAGCGGGGGGGCCTCCTACGAGCAGTACTTC. Translating gives CASSLAVSGGASYEQYF.